This T cell receptor beta chain stems from a study of blood T cell repertoires in COVID-19. Only in-frame clones appear in the TCRdb table, and some are missing; sequencing was by immunoSEQ multiplex PCR. The sample has 330,000 or so clones; 80% to 90% are singletons. This CDR3 has 13 amino acids. From germline, CDR1 is SGHRS and CDR2 YFSETQ. V was cut by 4 bases and J by 4 bases, with 11 bases left in between. Sequencing was done on a sample of PBMCs or T cells enriched from blood (not recorded which). The genes are TRBV5-1 and TRBJ1-2; tentative D call: TRBD1 (5 bases). The TCR was taken from a man aged 35 to 55 in a cohort exposed to, infected with or recovered from COVID-19 (not recorded which). This CDR3 reads CASSLDSLYGYTF. The CDR3 DNA reads as TGCGCCAGCAGCCTCGACAGCCTCTATGGCTACACCTTC.